The 7 T cell receptor beta chains below come from one sample, sequenced in a study of blood T cell repertoires in COVID-19. The protocol was immunoSEQ multiplex PCR, while the TCRdb copy is restricted to in-frame clones and leaves out a portion. The sample consists of 150,000 to 200,000 clones, 75% to 85% of them appearing once. The sequencing sample was made of peripheral blood. The receptors come from an elderly woman with COVID-19, enrolled during active disease.

The chain is built from TRBV6-5 and TRBJ2-1; 9 nucleotides line up with TRBD2. The J segment lost 7 bases and the V segment lost 0 bases, leaving 7 bases of the junction unmatched. CDR1 MNHEY and CDR2 SVGAGI come from the germline V gene. The CDR3 has 16 amino acids. The CDR3 is CASSYSRRTSENEQFF. The CDR3 DNA follows: TGTGCCAGCAGTTACTCGAGACGGACTAGCGAAAATGAGCAGTTCTTC.

V gene TRBV28 combines with J gene TRBJ1-2; D call uncertain. The V gene lost 5 bases and the J gene lost 0 bases, with 7 bases spanning the gap. Looked up from germline, CDR1 is MDHEN and CDR2 is SYDVKM. This CDR3 contains 13 residues. The CDR3 region has the DNA TGTGCCAGCAGTCTCGGGGCTAACTATGGCTACACCTTC. It translates to CASSLGANYGYTF.

This clone was seen a few times. CDR3 nucleotides: TGTGCCAGCAGCCTGGACAGTAACACTGAAGCTTTCTTT. Translation: CASSLDSNTEAFF. This sequence joins TRBV11-1 and TRBJ1-1; D may be TRBD1 (6 bases). The CDR3 consists of 13 residues. Between the trimmed V and J ends, which lost 5 bases and 2 bases, there was a span of 9 bases. CDR1 is SGHAT and CDR2 is FQDESV in the germline V gene (reference sequence).

CDR3 DNA: TGTGCCAGCTTCCCTGGGACTTTTTGGAACACTGAAGCTTTCTTT. It codes for CASFPGTFWNTEAFF. The V and J genes are TRBV27 and TRBJ1-1, with D maybe TRBD1 (5 bases). This CDR3 spans 15 amino acids. Deletions cut 8 bases from V and 1 base from J, with 17 bases between. Germline-derived CDR1 and CDR2 are MNHEY and SMNVEV (reference sequence).

This clone was seen a handful of times. The chain couples TRBV19 to TRBJ1-1; the match to TRBD1 covers 10 bases. The CDR3 length is 15 residues. CDR1 and CDR2 from the germline V gene are LNHDA and SQIVND (reference sequence). V shed 5 bases and J 1 base; nucleotides not matched to a gene: 4. The CDR3 DNA sequence: TGTGCCAGTAGTCGACAGGGGGCAGCGAACACTGAAGCTTTCTTT. It codes for CASSRQGAANTEAFF.

Only one count was recorded for this clone. The chain is built from TRBV6-5 and TRBJ1-5; TRBD1 matches at 8 bases. The V and J ends lost 5 bases and 5 bases, in that order; junction bases with no gene match: 2. In germline, CDR1 is MNHEY, CDR2 SVGAGI. The CDR3 contains 13 residues. The CDR3 spells CASSPGGDQPQHF. Written as DNA, the CDR3 is TGTGCCAGCAGTCCAGGGGGCGATCAGCCCCAGCATTTT.

The gene calls are TRBV7-6 and TRBJ2-1, with 7 bases matching TRBD1. The CDR3 length is 17 residues. Germline V gene sequence: CDR1 SGHVS, CDR2 FNYEAQ. The J segment lost 5 bases and the V segment lost 3 bases, leaving 13 bases of the junction unmatched. The CDR3 is CASSFSPGTATNNEQFF. The CDR3 nucleotides are TGTGCCAGCAGCTTTAGCCCCGGGACAGCGACTAACAATGAGCAGTTCTTC.